These 32 T cell receptor beta chains share one sample of origin, sequenced in a study of read filtering for tumor transcriptome and immune sequencing. This library used approximately 0.4 ug RNA and molecular barcoded adaptors spanning alpha/delta and beta/gamma chains. TCRdb called the reads again in MiXCR, with one record for every CDR3 protein. The data show 45,000 to 50,000 distinct CDR3 sequences, with about an eighth seen just once and just over 14% held by the top ten. The material sequenced was a population of CD138-negative cells sorted from bone marrow. The receptors stem from a donor at least 40 years old with multiple myeloma.

This clonotype was picked up many times. The genes are TRBV6-4 and TRBJ1-5; unclear D gene. Germline loops: CDR1 MRHNA, CDR2 SNTAGT. The CDR3 extends over 13 amino acids. V dropped 2 bases and J dropped 7 bases, with 9 bases sitting between them. The CDR3 DNA reads as TGTGCCAGCAGTGACGGGATCGGGCAGCCCCAGCATTTT. This sequence encodes CASSDGIGQPQHF.

At least ten counts were recorded for this clonotype. The chain couples TRBV7-9 to TRBJ2-3; D gene unclear. Per the germline V gene, CDR1 is SEHNR and CDR2 is FQNEAQ (reference sequence). This CDR3 spans 13 amino acids. The V and J ends lost 6 bases and 3 bases respectively, with 10 bases between them. CDR3 nucleotides: TGTGCCAGCAGATTGGGGAATACAGATACGCAGTATTTT. It encodes CASRLGNTDTQYF. Using reference TRBV7-9 and TRBJ2-3 for the parts outside the CDR3, the full variable domain is DTGVSQNPRHKITKRGQNVTFRCDPISEHNRLYWYRQTLGQGPEFLTYFQNEAQLEKSRLLSDRFSAERPKGSFSTLEIQRTEQGDSAMYLCASRLGNTDTQYFGPGTRLTVL.

This clonotype was observed a few times. A far larger clone is off by one base, so a read error is likely. In this CDR3 the conserved last residue, phenylalanine or tryptophan, is missing, so a read error is likely. The DNA is omitted, as the CDR3 cannot be located on it reliably, and the CDR3 follows TCRdb's listing. CDR3 sequence reads: CASSQLDGPSNEQFS. The chain combines TRBV3-2 with TRBJ2-1; TRBD2 was called by the table and not checked on the DNA. TRBV3-2 is tagged as a pseudogene. The length of the CDR3 is 15 amino acids, counting both ends.

This clonotype was seen many times. The CDR3 loop is CASSRGRTASNNEQFF. The CDR3 DNA sequence: TGTGCCAGCAGCCGGGGACGAACTGCCTCAAACAATGAGCAGTTCTTC. The chain links TRBV6-2 or TRBV6-3 to TRBJ2-1; TRBD1 or TRBD2 may be the D gene (5 bases each). In germline, CDR1 is MNHEY, CDR2 SVGEGT. The CDR3 totals 16 residues. The ends were cut back, 6 bases at V and 5 bases at J, with 20 bases in the middle.

This clonotype was observed a few times. It may be a read error: a sequence one base away is much more abundant. The genes are TRBV5-7 and TRBJ2-1, with 8 bases identical to TRBD1. TRBV5-7 is classed as an ORF, of uncertain function. The CDR3 is 18 residues long. V was pared by 3 bases and J by 9 bases, with 20 bases of the junction left unmatched. This CDR3 is CASSSAAAGGPKVIEQFF. The CDR3 DNA reads as TGTGCCAGCAGCTCCGCGGCGGCAGGGGGCCCTAAGGTGATTGAGCAGTTCTTC.

This clonotype was observed at least ten times. The chain couples TRBV7-8 to TRBJ2-1; 10 nucleotides match TRBD1. V trimming: 5 bases; J trimming: 3 bases; junction bases outside the gene matches: 7. Germline values: CDR1 SGHVS, CDR2 FQNEAQ. The CDR3 totals 16 residues. The CDR3 here is CASSRSGTGVYNEQFF. CDR3 nucleotide sequence: TGTGCCAGCAGCCGGTCCGGGACAGGGGTCTACAATGAGCAGTTCTTC.

The sample holds many counts of this clonotype. This chain uses TRBV5-4 with TRBJ2-1; D not certain. The V gene lost 2 bases and the J gene lost 10 bases, with 19 bases spanning the gap. The CDR3 is 15 amino acids. CDR1 SGHNT and CDR2 YYREEE come from the germline V gene (reference sequence). The DNA for the CDR3 is TGTGCCAGCAGCTTTAGGCGCGGAAGCGACCAAGAGCAGTTCTTC. Encoded protein: CASSFRRGSDQEQFF.

By share of the sample, this clonotype is medium-sized (0.01 to 0.1%). The chain uses TRBV7-9 and TRBJ2-1; D gene uncertain. CDR3 length equals 12 residues. The germline V and J ends were trimmed by 1 base and 12 bases, with 10 bases remaining between them. Germline CDR1 SEHNR, CDR2 FQNEAQ (reference sequence). This CDR3 is CASSLDGWVQFF. The CDR3 DNA reads as TGTGCCAGCAGCTTAGATGGTTGGGTGCAGTTCTTC.

Concerning this clonotype itself: A much larger clone sits a single nucleotide away, making a read error possible. The V and J genes are TRBV2 and TRBJ2-5; the D is unclear. The length of the CDR3 is 13 residues. Per germline, CDR1 SNHLY and CDR2 FYNNEI. The CDR3: CASIRQKQETQDF. For the CDR3, the DNA is TGTGCCAGCATAAGGCAGAAGCAAGAGACCCAGGACTTC.

Many counts were recorded for this clonotype. This chain joins TRBV29-1 and TRBJ2-1; 10 bases match TRBD2. The V segment lost 6 bases and the J segment 3 bases; nucleotides outside the gene matches: 5. The germline V gene encodes CDR1 SQVTM and CDR2 ANQGSEA. This CDR3 region has 14 residues. CDR3 nucleotide sequence: TGCAGCGTGGGACTAGCGCAGGGCTACAATGAGCAGTTCTTC. Protein sequence: CSVGLAQGYNEQFF.

This clonotype was counted many times. The chain joins TRBV14 to TRBJ2-1; D is unclear. The V end was cut by 0 bases, the J end by 4 bases, with 13 bases between. CDR1 is SGHDN, CDR2 FVKESK, per germline. CDR3 length equals 16 residues. The CDR3 loop reads CASSQDLTTAYNEQFF. DNA for the CDR3: TGTGCCAGCAGCCAAGATCTTACCACAGCTTACAATGAGCAGTTCTTC.

This clonotype was detected many times. The V call is TRBV4-3, the J call TRBJ2-7; D not resolved. The germline V gene has CDR1 LGHNA and CDR2 YSLEER. V dropped 0 bases and J dropped 4 bases, with 4 bases sitting between them. This CDR3 is built from 12 residues. This chain's CDR3 is CASSQDGYEQYF. For the CDR3, the DNA is TGCGCCAGCAGCCAAGACGGATACGAGCAGTACTTC.

The sample holds many counts of this clonotype. The rearrangement joins TRBV12-3 or TRBV12-4 to TRBJ1-1; D remains ambiguous. The CDR3 consists of 12 residues. V gave up 6 bases and J gave up 5 bases, with 10 bases separating them. The CDR3 loop is CASSISWTEAFF. CDR3 sequence (DNA): TGTGCCAGCAGCATTAGTTGGACTGAAGCTTTCTTT.

With regard to this clonotype: A single base separates this from a much larger clone, so it may be a read error. The V and J genes are TRBV30 and TRBJ1-6; TRBD1 might be the D (5 bases). The CDR3 consists of 13 residues. Germline CDR1 and CDR2: GTSNPN and SVGIG (reference sequence). V was clipped by 4 bases and J by 7 bases, with 11 bases between them. The CDR3 region is CAWTTGGNSPLHF. The CDR3 DNA reads as TGTGCCTGGACTACAGGAGGCAATTCACCCCTCCACTTT. Combining the CDR3 with reference TRBV30 and TRBJ1-6 gives the whole variable domain SQTIHQWPATLVQPVGSPLSLECTVEGTSNPNLYWYRQAAGRGLQLLFYSVGIGQISSEVPQNLSASRPQDRQFILSSKKLLLSDSGFYLCAWTTGGNSPLHFGNGTRLTVT.

Regarding this clonotype: A far larger clone is one nucleotide away, so this likely arose from a read error. The rearrangement joins TRBV5-5 to TRBJ1-2; 8 bases line up with TRBD1. This CDR3 has 14 amino acids. CDR1 is SGHKS, CDR2 YYEKEE, per germline (reference sequence). CDR3: CASSLGQENYGYAF. CDR3 DNA sequence: TGCGCCAGCAGCTTGGGACAGGAGAACTATGGCTACGCCTTC.

A remark on this clonotype: A read error is likely, as this CDR3 ends without the conserved phenylalanine or tryptophan. V and J are TRBV15 and TRBJ1-1; the match to TRBD1 covers 10 bases. Trimming cost V 2 bases and J 8 bases; bases outside gene matches: 14. CDR3 length: 17 amino acids. The germline V gene has CDR1 LNHNV and CDR2 YYDKDF (reference sequence). Here the CDR3 reads CATSRTGTGVGRTEAFV. CDR3 coding DNA: TGTGCCACCAGCAGAACCGGGACAGGGGTTGGTCGCACAGAAGCTTTCGTT.

This clonotype was picked up many times. The chain links TRBV29-1 to TRBJ1-1; no clear D gene. The CDR3 is made up of 14 amino acids. Trimming removed 0 bases from V and 1 base from J, with 9 bases in between. Germline values: CDR1 SQVTM, CDR2 ANQGSEA. Here the CDR3 reads CSVEESKGNTEAFF. CDR3 nucleotides: TGCAGCGTTGAAGAGTCGAAGGGGAACACTGAAGCTTTCTTT.

J is TRBJ1-3 and V is TRBV4-2; D possibly corresponds to TRBD1 (5 bases). V lost 0 bases and J lost 0, with 9 bases in between. CDR1 is LGHNA and CDR2 is YNFKEQ in the germline V gene. The CDR3 length is 16 residues. The DNA for the CDR3 is TGTGCCAGCAGCCAAGATTCCGACAGCTCTGGAAACACCATATATTTT. Its translation is CASSQDSDSSGNTIYF.

Many counts were recorded for this clonotype. The V gene is TRBV7-8, the J gene TRBJ2-2; 10 positions agree with TRBD2. The CDR3 runs to 17 residues. The germline V gene encodes CDR1 SGHVS and CDR2 FQNEAQ. The trim removed 4 bases at V and 6 bases at J, leaving 11 bases unmatched. As DNA, the CDR3 is TGTGCCAGCAGCTCTCGGGCTAGCGGGAGCGGGGCCGGGGAGCTGTTTTTT. Amino acids: CASSSRASGSGAGELFF.

Regarding this clonotype: The junction does not match germline at one end; this may be a read error. The chain carries TRBV10-3 and TRBJ2-1; 7 bases map to TRBD2. This CDR3 is built from 15 residues. Germline loops: CDR1 ENHRY, CDR2 SYGVKD. In nucleotides, the CDR3 is TGTGCCATCAGTGGCCAGCGGGGTTCCTACACTGAGCAGTTCTTC. This sequence encodes CAISGQRGSYTEQFF.

This clonotype was seen just once. V is TRBV9 and J is TRBJ2-3, with 9 bases matching TRBD2. The CDR3 has 14 residues. The germline V gene has CDR1 SGDLS and CDR2 YYNGEE. Trimming at V came to 7 bases and at J to 7 bases, leaving 10 bases not matched to a gene. The CDR3 is CASWLAGSVNTQYF. The CDR3 nucleotides are TGTGCCAGCTGGCTAGCGGGATCTGTGAATACGCAGTATTTT.

In this sample, this clonotype turned up many times. The V and J genes are TRBV10-3 and TRBJ2-1, with 13 bases matching TRBD2. The CDR3 covers 15 residues. J lost 5 bases, V lost 3 bases, and 1 base had no gene match. Per the germline V gene, CDR1 is ENHRY and CDR2 is SYGVKD. CDR3 sequence: CAISEGLAGDNEQFF. The CDR3 region has the DNA TGTGCCATCAGTGAAGGACTAGCGGGAGACAATGAGCAGTTCTTC.

This clonotype appeared once. The V and J genes are TRBV7-9 and TRBJ2-5; D gene uncertain. The CDR3 runs 11 residues. Trimming pared 1 base from V and 6 bases from J, leaving 3 bases between. Germline V gene lookup returns CDR1 SEHNR and CDR2 FQNEAQ (reference sequence). The CDR3 region is CASSLEKTQYF. As DNA, the CDR3 is TGTGCCAGCAGCTTAGAGAAGACCCAGTACTTC. The variable domain in full, completed from reference TRBV7-9 and TRBJ2-5, reads DTGVSQNPRHKITKRGQNVTFRCDPISEHNRLYWYRQTLGQGPEFLTYFQNEAQLEKSRLLSDRFSAERPKGSFSTLEIQRTEQGDSAMYLCASSLEKTQYFGPGTRLLVL.

This clonotype was picked up a small number of times. This sequence may be a read error, since a much larger clone differs from it by one base. The genes are TRBV10-2 and TRBJ1-1; D remains unclear. Germline CDR1 reads WSHSY; CDR2 reads SAAADI. V was trimmed by 9 bases and J by 1 base, leaving 15 bases between them. The length of the CDR3 is 14 residues. The CDR3 bases are TGCGCCAGTCGCCCCTCTTCAGCGAACACTGAAGCTTTCTTT. The encoded protein is CASRPSSANTEAFF.

In regard to this clonotype: At one end, the junction sequence differs from germline, possibly due to a read error. The genes are TRBV6-1 and TRBJ2-3, with TRBD1 matching over 9 bases. This CDR3 spans 16 amino acids. The germline V gene encodes CDR1 MNHNS and CDR2 SASEGT. As DNA, the CDR3 is TGTGCCAGCAGACCACAGGGGGCGGTTGGCACAGATACGCGGTATTTT. Its translation is CASRPQGAVGTDTRYF.

This clonotype was detected ten times or more. Given a much more abundant clone one base away, this may be a read error. The conserved phenylalanine or tryptophan is not found at the CDR3 terminus, so this likely reflects a read error. This sequence joins TRBV2 and TRBJ2-1; 9 nucleotides align to TRBD2. CDR1 and CDR2 from the germline V gene are SNHLY and FYNNEI. The trim removed 2 bases at V and 10 bases at J, leaving 6 bases unmatched. CDR3 length equals 14 residues. CDR3 region: CASSERGSGREQFL. CDR3 DNA sequence: TGTGCCAGCAGTGAAAGGGGTAGCGGGAGAGAGCAGTTCCTC.

At least ten counts were recorded for this clonotype. The chain combines TRBV29-1 with TRBJ2-5; 7 positions match TRBD1. Looked up from germline, CDR1 is SQVTM and CDR2 is ANQGSEA. CDR3 length: 13 amino acids. J lost 5 bases, V lost 3 bases, and 6 bases had no gene match. The CDR3 coding sequence is TGCAGCGTTGATCGAGGGGGCGGGGAGACCCAGTACTTC. Translated, it gives CSVDRGGGETQYF. Together with reference TRBV29-1 and TRBJ2-5, the CDR3 gives the full variable domain: SAVISQKPSRDICQRGTSLTIQCQVDSQVTMMFWYRQQPGQSLTLIATANQGSEATYESGFVIDKFPISRPNLTFSTLTVSNMSPEDSSIYLCSVDRGGGETQYFGPGTRLLVL.

The sample holds many counts of this clonotype. The chain is built from TRBV7-2 and TRBJ1-1; 7 nucleotides agree with TRBD1. The CDR3 extends over 15 amino acids. Germline-derived CDR1 and CDR2 are SGHTA and FQGNSA. V was clipped by 2 bases and J by 4 bases; unmatched bases: 7. The CDR3 sequence: CASSLTRQGFTEAFF. CDR3 nucleotide sequence: TGTGCCAGCAGCTTAACCCGACAGGGCTTCACTGAAGCTTTCTTT.

In this sample, this clonotype turned up many times. V is TRBV13 and J is TRBJ2-1, with 7 nucleotides matching TRBD2. The CDR3 extends over 17 amino acids. Germline V gene lookup returns CDR1 PRHDT and CDR2 FYEKMQ (reference sequence). Trimming removed 2 bases from V and 0 bases from J; junction bases left unmatched: 7. The CDR3 DNA is TGTGCCAGCAGCTTAAGCAGGGACTACGGCTCCTACAATGAGCAGTTCTTC. It codes for CASSLSRDYGSYNEQFF. Drawing the rest from reference TRBV13 and TRBJ2-1, the complete variable domain is AAGVIQSPRHLIKEKRETATLKCYPIPRHDTVYWYQQGPGQDPQFLISFYEKMQSDKGSIPDRFSAQQFSDYHSELNMSSLELGDSALYFCASSLSRDYGSYNEQFFGPGTRLTVL.

V and J are TRBV28 and TRBJ1-5; D gene unclear. Trimming stripped 4 bases from V and 7 bases from J, with 11 bases between. The CDR3 length is 13 residues. In germline, CDR1 is MDHEN, CDR2 SYDVKM. The CDR3 reads CASSSAQGQPQHF. CDR3 DNA sequence: TGTGCCAGCAGTTCTGCCCAAGGACAGCCCCAGCATTTT.

With respect to this clonotype: With a much larger clone just one base away, this may be a read error. The chain joins TRBV29-1 to TRBJ2-5; 7 bases are a match to TRBD1. CDR1 is SQVTM and CDR2 is ANQGSEA in the germline V gene. The CDR3 is 12 residues long. The CDR3 region is CSSRAGGETQYF. In DNA form, the CDR3 reads TGCAGTTCGAGGGCAGGGGGAGAGACCCAGTACTTC.

This clonotype is medium-sized in the sample. This sequence joins TRBV18 and TRBJ2-1; tentative D call: TRBD2 (5 bases). The V end lost 8 bases, the J end lost 7 bases, and 12 bases lay between the germline ends. The CDR3 has 12 amino acids. Germline V gives CDR1 KGHSH, CDR2 LQKENI. In DNA form, the CDR3 reads TGTGCCAGCAGTCGGACTTCTAATGAGCAGTTCTTC. It codes for CASSRTSNEQFF.